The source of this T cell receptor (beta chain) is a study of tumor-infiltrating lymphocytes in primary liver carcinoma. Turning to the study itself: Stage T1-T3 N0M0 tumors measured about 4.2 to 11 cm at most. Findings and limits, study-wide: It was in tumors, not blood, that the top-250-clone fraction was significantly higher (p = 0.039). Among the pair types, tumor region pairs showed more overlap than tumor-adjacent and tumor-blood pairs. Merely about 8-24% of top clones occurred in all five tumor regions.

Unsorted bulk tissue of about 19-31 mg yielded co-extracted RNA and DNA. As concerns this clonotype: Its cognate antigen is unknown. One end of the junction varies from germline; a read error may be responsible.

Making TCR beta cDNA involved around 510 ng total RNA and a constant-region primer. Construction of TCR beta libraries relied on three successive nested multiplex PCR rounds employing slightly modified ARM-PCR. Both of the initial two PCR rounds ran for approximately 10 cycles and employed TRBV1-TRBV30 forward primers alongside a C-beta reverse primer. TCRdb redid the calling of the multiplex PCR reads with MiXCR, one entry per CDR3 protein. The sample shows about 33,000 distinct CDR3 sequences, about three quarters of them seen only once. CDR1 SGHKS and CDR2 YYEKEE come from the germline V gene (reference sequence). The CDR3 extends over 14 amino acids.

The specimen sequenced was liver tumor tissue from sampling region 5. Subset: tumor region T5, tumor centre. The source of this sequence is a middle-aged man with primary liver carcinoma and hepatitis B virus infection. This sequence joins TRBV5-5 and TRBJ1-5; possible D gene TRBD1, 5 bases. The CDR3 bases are TGTGCCAGCAGCGTGGGGGGGAACAATCAGCCCCAACATTTT. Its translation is CASSVGGNNQPQHF.